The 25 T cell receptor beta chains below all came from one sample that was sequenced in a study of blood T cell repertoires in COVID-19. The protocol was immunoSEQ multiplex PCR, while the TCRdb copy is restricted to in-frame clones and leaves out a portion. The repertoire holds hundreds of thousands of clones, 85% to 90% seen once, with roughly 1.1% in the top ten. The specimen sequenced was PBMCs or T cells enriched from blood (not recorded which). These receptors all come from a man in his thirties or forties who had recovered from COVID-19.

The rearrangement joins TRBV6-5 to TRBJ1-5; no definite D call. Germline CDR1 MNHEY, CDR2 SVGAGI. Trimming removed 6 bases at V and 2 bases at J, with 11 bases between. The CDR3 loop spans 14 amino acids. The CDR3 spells CASRPPGGNQPQHF. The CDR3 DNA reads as TGTGCCAGCAGACCCCCCGGGGGCAATCAGCCCCAGCATTTT.

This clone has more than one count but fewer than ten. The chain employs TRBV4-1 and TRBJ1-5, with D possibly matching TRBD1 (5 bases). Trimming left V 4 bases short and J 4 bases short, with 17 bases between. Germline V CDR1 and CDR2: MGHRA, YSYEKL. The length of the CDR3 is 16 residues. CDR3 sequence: CASSLSFRDWNQPQHF. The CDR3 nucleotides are TGCGCCAGCAGCCTCTCCTTCCGGGACTGGAATCAGCCCCAGCATTTT.

The CDR3 region is CASAIGGGYGYTF. The CDR3 DNA follows: TGTGCCAGCGCTATAGGGGGTGGCTATGGCTACACCTTC. The rearrangement links TRBV13 to TRBJ1-2; perhaps TRBD1 as D (6 bases). The CDR3 is 13 residues long. V was shortened by 8 bases and J by 4 bases, with 14 bases between the two germline ends. Per the germline V gene, CDR1 is PRHDT and CDR2 is FYEKMQ (reference sequence). Full variable domain (outside the CDR3, taken from reference TRBV13 and TRBJ1-2): AAGVIQSPRHLIKEKRETATLKCYPIPRHDTVYWYQQGPGQDPQFLISFYEKMQSDKGSIPDRFSAQQFSDYHSELNMSSLELGDSALYFCASAIGGGYGYTFGSGTRLTVV.

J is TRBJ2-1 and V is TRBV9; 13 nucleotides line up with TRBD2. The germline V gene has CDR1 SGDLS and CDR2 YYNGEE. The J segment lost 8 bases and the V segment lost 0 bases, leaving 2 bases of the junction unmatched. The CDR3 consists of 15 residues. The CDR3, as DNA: TGTGCCAGCAGCGTAGAAACTAGCGGGGGGGATGAGCAGTTCTTC. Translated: CASSVETSGGDEQFF.

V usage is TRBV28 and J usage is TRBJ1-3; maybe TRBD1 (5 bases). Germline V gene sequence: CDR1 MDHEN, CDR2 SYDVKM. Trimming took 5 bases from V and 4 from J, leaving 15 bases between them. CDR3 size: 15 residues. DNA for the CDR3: TGTGCCAGCAGTCTACCCCCAGGGAACGGAAACACCATATATTTT. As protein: CASSLPPGNGNTIYF.

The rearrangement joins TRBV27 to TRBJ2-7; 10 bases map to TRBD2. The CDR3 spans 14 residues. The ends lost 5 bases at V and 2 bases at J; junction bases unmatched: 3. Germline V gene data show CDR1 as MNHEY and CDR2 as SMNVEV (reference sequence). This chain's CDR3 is CASSRTSGAYEQYF. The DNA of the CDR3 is TGTGCCAGCAGTCGGACTAGCGGAGCCTACGAGCAGTACTTC.

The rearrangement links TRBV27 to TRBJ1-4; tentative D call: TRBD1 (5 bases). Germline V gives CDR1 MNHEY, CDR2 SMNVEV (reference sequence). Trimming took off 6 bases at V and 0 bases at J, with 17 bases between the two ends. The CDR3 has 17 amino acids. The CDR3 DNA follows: TGTGCCAGCAGCCTCCGGGGGTGGGAAGCAACTAATGAAAAACTGTTTTTT. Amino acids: CASSLRGWEATNEKLFF.

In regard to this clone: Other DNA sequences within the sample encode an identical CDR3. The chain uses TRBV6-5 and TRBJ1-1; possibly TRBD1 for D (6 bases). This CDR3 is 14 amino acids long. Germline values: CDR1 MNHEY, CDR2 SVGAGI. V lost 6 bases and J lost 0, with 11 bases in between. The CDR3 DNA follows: TGTGCCAGCAGCTCGGGACACTTGAACACTGAAGCTTTCTTT. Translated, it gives CASSSGHLNTEAFF.

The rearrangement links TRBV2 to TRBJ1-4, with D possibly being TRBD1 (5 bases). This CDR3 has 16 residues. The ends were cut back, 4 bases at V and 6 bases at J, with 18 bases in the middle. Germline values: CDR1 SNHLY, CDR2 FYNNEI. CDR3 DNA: TGTGCCAGCAGTGGGGGACTTAAAGGGCTGCATGAAAAACTGTTTTTT. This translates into CASSGGLKGLHEKLFF. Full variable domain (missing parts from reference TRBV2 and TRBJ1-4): EPEVTQTPSHQVTQMGQEVILRCVPISNHLYFYWYRQILGQKVEFLVSFYNNEISEKSEIFDDQFSVERPDGSNFTLKIRSTKLEDSAMYFCASSGGLKGLHEKLFFGSGTQLSVL.

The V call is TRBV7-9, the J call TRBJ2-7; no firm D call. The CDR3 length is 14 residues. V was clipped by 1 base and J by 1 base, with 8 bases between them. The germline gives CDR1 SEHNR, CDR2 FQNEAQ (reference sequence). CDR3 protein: CASSLGQQSYEQYF. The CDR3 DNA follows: TGTGCCAGCAGCTTAGGACAACAGTCCTACGAGCAGTACTTC.

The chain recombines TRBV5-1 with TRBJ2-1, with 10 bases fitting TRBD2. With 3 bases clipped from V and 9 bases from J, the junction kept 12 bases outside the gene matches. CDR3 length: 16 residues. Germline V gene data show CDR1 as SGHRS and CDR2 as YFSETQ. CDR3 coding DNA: TGCGCCAGCAGCTCCACTTTAGCGGGAGGCCGGGGTGAGCAGTTCTTC. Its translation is CASSSTLAGGRGEQFF.

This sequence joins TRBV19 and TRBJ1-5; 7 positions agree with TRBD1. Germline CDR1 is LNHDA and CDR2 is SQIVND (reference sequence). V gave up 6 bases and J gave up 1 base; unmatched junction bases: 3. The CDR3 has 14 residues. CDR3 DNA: TGTGCCAGTAGGCCGACAGGGAGCAATCAGCCCCAGCATTTT. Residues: CASRPTGSNQPQHF.

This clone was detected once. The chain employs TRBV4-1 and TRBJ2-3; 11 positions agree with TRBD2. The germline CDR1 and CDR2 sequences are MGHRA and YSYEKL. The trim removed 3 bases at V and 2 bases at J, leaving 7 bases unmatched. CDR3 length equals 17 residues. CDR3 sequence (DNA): TGCGCCAGCAGCCACGCCCGACTAGCGGGGAACACAGATACGCAGTATTTT. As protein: CASSHARLAGNTDTQYF.

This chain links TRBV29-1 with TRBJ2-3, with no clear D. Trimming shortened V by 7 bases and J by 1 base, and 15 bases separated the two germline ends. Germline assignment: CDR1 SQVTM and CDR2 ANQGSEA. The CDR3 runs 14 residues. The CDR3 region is CSASWFQGTDTQYF. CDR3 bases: TGCAGCGCCTCGTGGTTTCAGGGCACAGATACGCAGTATTTT.

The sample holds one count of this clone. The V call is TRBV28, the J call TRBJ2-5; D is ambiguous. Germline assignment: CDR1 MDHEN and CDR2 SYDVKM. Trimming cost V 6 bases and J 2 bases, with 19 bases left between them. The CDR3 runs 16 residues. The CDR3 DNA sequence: TGTGCCAGCAGCCCAGCAAACCACAGAATTCAAGAGACCCAGTACTTC. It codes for CASSPANHRIQETQYF.

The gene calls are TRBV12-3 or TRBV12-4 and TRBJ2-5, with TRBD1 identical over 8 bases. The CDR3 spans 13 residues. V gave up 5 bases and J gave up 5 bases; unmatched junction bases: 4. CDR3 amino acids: CASSIGQGETQYF. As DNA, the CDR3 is TGTGCCAGCAGTATAGGACAGGGTGAGACCCAGTACTTC.

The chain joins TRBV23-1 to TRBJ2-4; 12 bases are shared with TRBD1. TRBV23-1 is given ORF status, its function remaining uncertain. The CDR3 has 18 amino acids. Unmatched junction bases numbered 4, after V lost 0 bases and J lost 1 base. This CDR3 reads CASSQSGGQGAAKNIQYF. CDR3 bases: TGCGCCAGCAGTCAATCGGGGGGACAGGGGGCGGCCAAAAACATTCAGTACTTC.

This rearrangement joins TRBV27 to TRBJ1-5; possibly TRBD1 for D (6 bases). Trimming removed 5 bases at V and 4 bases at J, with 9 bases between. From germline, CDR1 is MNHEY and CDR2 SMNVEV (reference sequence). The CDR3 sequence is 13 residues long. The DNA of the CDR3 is TGTGCCAGCAGTGAACAGGGAAATCAGCCCCAGCATTTT. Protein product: CASSEQGNQPQHF.

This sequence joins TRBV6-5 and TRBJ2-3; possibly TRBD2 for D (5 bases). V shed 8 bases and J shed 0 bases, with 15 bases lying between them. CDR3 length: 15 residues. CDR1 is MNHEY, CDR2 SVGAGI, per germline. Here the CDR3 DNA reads TGTGCCAGCCCTCCAGAACTAGAGAGCACAGATACGCAGTATTTT. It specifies CASPPELESTDTQYF.

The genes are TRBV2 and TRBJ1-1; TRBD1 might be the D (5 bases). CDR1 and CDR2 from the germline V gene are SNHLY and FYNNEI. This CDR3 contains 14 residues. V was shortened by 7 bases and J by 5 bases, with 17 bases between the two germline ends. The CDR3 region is CASTMQTVLTEAFF. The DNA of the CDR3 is TGTGCCAGCACCATGCAGACAGTGTTGACTGAAGCTTTCTTT.

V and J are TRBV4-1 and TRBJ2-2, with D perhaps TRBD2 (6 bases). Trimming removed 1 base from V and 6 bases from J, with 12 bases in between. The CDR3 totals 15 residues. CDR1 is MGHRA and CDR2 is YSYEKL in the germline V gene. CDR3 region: CASSQGPGVPGELFF. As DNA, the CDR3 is TGCGCCAGCAGCCAAGGTCCGGGAGTCCCCGGGGAGCTGTTTTTT.

CDR3 sequence (DNA): TGTGCCAGCAGAACAGGGGGCGGCGAGCAGTACTTC. Protein product: CASRTGGGEQYF. The V call is TRBV28, the J call TRBJ2-7, with 9 bases matching TRBD1. The CDR3 spans 12 residues. CDR1 is MDHEN, CDR2 SYDVKM, per germline. The V gene end was trimmed by 6 bases and the J gene end by 6 bases; junction bases not matched to a gene: 3.

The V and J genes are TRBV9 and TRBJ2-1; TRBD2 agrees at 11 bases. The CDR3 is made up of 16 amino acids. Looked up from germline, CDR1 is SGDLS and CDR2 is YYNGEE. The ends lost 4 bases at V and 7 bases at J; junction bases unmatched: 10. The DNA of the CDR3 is TGTGCCAGCAGCCCGGGACTAGCGGTAATCGGGAATGAGCAGTTCTTC. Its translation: CASSPGLAVIGNEQFF.

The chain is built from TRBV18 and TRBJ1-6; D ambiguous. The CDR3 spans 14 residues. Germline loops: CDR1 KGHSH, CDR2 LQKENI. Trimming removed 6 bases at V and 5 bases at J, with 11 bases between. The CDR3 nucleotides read TGTGCCAGCTCTCCGAGGCGGAATAATTCACCCCTCCACTTT. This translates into CASSPRRNNSPLHF. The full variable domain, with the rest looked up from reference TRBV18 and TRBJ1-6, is NAGVMQNPRHLVRRRGQEARLRCSPMKGHSHVYWYRQLPEEGLKFMVYLQKENIIDESGMPKERFSAEFPKEGPSILRIQQVVRGDSAAYFCASSPRRNNSPLHFGNGTRLTVT.

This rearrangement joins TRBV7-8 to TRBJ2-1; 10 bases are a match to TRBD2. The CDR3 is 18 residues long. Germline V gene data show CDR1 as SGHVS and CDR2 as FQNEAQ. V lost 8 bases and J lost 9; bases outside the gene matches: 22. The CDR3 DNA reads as TGTGCCAGCGGAGGGGAATCTAGCGGGAGAAGGGAGAGGGCTGAGCAGTTCTTC. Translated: CASGGESSGRRERAEQFF.